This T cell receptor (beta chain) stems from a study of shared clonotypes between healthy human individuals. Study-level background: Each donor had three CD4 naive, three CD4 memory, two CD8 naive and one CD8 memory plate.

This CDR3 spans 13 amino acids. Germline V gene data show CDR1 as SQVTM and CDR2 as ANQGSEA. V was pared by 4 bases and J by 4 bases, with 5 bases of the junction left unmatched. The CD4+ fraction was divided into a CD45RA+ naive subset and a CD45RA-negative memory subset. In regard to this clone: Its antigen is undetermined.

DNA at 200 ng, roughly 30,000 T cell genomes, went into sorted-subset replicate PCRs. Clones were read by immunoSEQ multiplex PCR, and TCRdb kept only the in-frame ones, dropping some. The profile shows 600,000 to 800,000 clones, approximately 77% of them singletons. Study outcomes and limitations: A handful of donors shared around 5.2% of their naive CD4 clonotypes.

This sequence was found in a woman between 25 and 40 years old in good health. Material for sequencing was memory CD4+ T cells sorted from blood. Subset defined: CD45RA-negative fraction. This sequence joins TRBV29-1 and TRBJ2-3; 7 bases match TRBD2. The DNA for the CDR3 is TGCAGCGTTGGGGGGGGTGGCCCAGATACGCAGTATTTT. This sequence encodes CSVGGGGPDTQYF.